The 14 T cell receptor beta chains in this list originate from one sample, sequenced in a study of cytomegalovirus exposure and HLA in healthy donors. Vbeta (60) and Jbeta (13) primers were used in the PCR. The method was immunoSEQ multiplex PCR; TCRdb's version includes in-frame clones alone and lacks a portion of them. The table has approximately 150,000 clones, 75% to 80% seen once. The sample was PBMCs. These receptors were taken from a middle-aged woman in good health and CMV-seropositive.

The chain combines TRBV19 with TRBJ1-5; 8 nucleotides line up with TRBD1. Trimming at V came to 5 bases and at J to 7 bases, leaving 7 bases not matched to a gene. CDR1 is LNHDA, CDR2 SQIVND, per germline (reference sequence). The CDR3 is made up of 14 amino acids. The CDR3 spells CASSLTQGGQPQHF. In DNA, the CDR3 is TGTGCCAGTAGTCTAACACAGGGGGGACAGCCCCAGCATTTT.

Only one count was recorded for this clone. The chain carries TRBV6-5 and TRBJ2-7; no clear D. Trimming cost V 2 bases and J 1 base, with 3 bases left between them. This CDR3 has 12 residues. Germline CDR1 reads MNHEY; CDR2 reads SVGAGI. The CDR3 spells CASSYPSYEQYF. The DNA of the CDR3 is TGTGCCAGCAGTTACCCGTCCTACGAGCAGTACTTC.

CDR3 DNA: TGTGCCAGCTCACCTCCAGGCAGCACAGATACGCAGTATTTT. Protein sequence: CASSPPGSTDTQYF. V gene TRBV18 combines with J gene TRBJ2-3; D uncertain. Germline V CDR1 and CDR2: KGHSH, LQKENI. The CDR3 covers 14 residues. Trimming removed 3 bases from V and 0 bases from J, with 7 bases in between.

The V call is TRBV19, the J call TRBJ1-1, with TRBD1 identical over 9 bases. The junction had 8 bases not matched to a gene; V was cut back by 3 bases and J by 6 bases. The CDR3 covers 15 residues. CDR1 is LNHDA, CDR2 SQIVND, per germline (reference sequence). CDR3 coding DNA: TGTGCCAGTAGTATGGGGGACAGGGCCCACGCTGAAGCTTTCTTT. It specifies CASSMGDRAHAEAFF.

This chain uses TRBV11-3 with TRBJ2-4; D is perhaps TRBD1 (5 bases). From germline, CDR1 is SGHNT and CDR2 YENEEA. This CDR3 comprises 18 residues. V lost 3 bases and J 3 bases, leaving 21 bases between the germline ends. DNA of the CDR3: TGTGCCAGCAGCTTCCAGCGCCAGGGTAGGAAAGACAAAAACATTCAGTACTTC. It specifies CASSFQRQGRKDKNIQYF.

V gene TRBV7-2 combines with J gene TRBJ1-4, with TRBD1 matching over 10 bases. With 6 bases clipped from V and 8 bases from J, the junction kept 6 bases outside the gene matches. Looked up from germline, CDR1 is SGHTA and CDR2 is FQGNSA. There are 14 residues in the CDR3. The CDR3 protein is CASRRQGAGEKLFF. CDR3 bases: TGTGCCAGCAGGAGACAGGGGGCAGGGGAAAAACTGTTTTTT.

The chain is built from TRBV30 and TRBJ2-1; 7 positions agree with TRBD1. Unmatched junction bases numbered 4, after V lost 4 bases and J lost 4 bases. This CDR3 is 13 amino acids long. The V gene's germline CDR1 is GTSNPN and CDR2 SVGIG (reference sequence). Here the CDR3 reads CAWIGGGYNEQFF. CDR3 nucleotide sequence: TGTGCCTGGATAGGGGGCGGGTACAATGAGCAGTTCTTC.

This chain uses TRBV6-1 with TRBJ2-7; TRBD2 might be the D (7 bases). This CDR3 region has 14 residues. The V gene lost 3 bases and the J gene lost 0 bases, with 9 bases spanning the gap. Germline CDR1 is MNHNS and CDR2 is SASEGT. Written as DNA, the CDR3 is TGTGCCAGCAGTGAGGGAGGGGGCTCCTACGAGCAGTACTTC. Translation: CASSEGGGSYEQYF.

This chain joins TRBV5-4 and TRBJ2-1; 9 bases align to TRBD1. This CDR3 is built from 15 residues. The germline gives CDR1 SGHNT, CDR2 YYREEE (reference sequence). Trimming at V came to 2 bases and at J to 3 bases, leaving 3 bases not matched to a gene. CDR3 residues: CASSLGTGFYNEQFF. The CDR3, as DNA: TGTGCCAGCAGCTTAGGGACAGGGTTCTACAATGAGCAGTTCTTC.

The chain combines TRBV7-9 with TRBJ2-7; 7 bases line up with TRBD2. Germline V gene lookup returns CDR1 SEHNR and CDR2 FQNEAQ (reference sequence). CDR3 length: 15 residues. With 2 bases clipped from V and 3 bases from J, the junction kept 7 bases outside the gene matches. CDR3 sequence reads: CASSLPGAGVYEQYF. The CDR3 nucleotides are TGTGCCAGCAGCTTACCCGGGGCGGGGGTCTACGAGCAGTACTTC.

The chain links TRBV29-1 to TRBJ2-3; perhaps TRBD2 as D (6 bases). Per germline, CDR1 SQVTM and CDR2 ANQGSEA. The CDR3 has 14 residues. Trimming took off 4 bases at V and 0 bases at J, with 11 bases between the two ends. The CDR3 loop reads CSVGLGGSTDTQYF. For the CDR3, the DNA is TGCAGCGTTGGCCTGGGGGGTAGCACAGATACGCAGTATTTT.

The chain recombines TRBV9 with TRBJ1-2, with 8 bases fitting TRBD1. Germline CDR1 and CDR2: SGDLS and YYNGEE. The CDR3 loop spans 18 amino acids. V shed 0 bases and J 7 bases; nucleotides not matched to a gene: 17. The CDR3 bases are TGTGCCAGCAGCGTAGGGGTCCACCCCGGACAGGGAAACGGTGGCTACACCTTC. Amino acids: CASSVGVHPGQGNGGYTF.

The chain joins TRBV5-1 to TRBJ2-7, with 11 bases matching TRBD2. The CDR3 extends over 15 amino acids. After removal of 3 bases from V and 0 bases from J, the junction contained 2 bases not matched to a gene. Germline assignment: CDR1 SGHRS and CDR2 YFSETQ. The CDR3 DNA sequence: TGCGCCAGCAGCTCACTAGCGGGGGCCTCCTACGAGCAGTACTTC. Amino acids: CASSSLAGASYEQYF.

In the case of this clone: Other DNA sequences within the sample encode an identical CDR3. The chain couples TRBV27 to TRBJ2-7; D is undetermined. The CDR3 has 11 amino acids. Trimming stripped 4 bases from V and 4 bases from J, with 5 bases between. CDR1 MNHEY and CDR2 SMNVEV come from the germline V gene (reference sequence). CDR3 DNA: TGTGCCAGCAGTTCGTCTTACGAGCAGTACTTC. Translating gives CASSSSYEQYF.